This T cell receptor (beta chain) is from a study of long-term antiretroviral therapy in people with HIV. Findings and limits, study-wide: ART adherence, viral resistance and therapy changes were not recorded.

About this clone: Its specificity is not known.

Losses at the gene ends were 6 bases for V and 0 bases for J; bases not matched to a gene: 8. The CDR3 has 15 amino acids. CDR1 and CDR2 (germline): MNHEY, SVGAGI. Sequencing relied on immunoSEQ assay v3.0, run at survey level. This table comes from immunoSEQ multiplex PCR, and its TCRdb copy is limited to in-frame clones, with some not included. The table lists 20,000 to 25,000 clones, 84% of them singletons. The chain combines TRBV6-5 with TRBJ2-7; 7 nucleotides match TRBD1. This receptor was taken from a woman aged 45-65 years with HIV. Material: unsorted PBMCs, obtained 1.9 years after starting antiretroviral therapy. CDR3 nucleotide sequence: TGTGCCAGCAGGAATACAGGGGAAAGCTCCTACGAGCAGTACTTC. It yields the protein CASRNTGESSYEQYF.